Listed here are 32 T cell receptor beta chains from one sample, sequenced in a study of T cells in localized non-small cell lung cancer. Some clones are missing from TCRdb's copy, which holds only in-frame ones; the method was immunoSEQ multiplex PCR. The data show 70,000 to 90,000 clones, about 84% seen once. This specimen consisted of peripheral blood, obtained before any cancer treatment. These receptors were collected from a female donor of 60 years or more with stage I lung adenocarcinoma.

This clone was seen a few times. The CDR3 coding sequence is TGCAGCGTTACCATGAGGGGGGGTGCCTATGGCTACACCTTC. It yields the protein CSVTMRGGAYGYTF. This chain links TRBV29-1 with TRBJ1-2; a weak D match, TRBD1 (6 bases). V lost 5 bases and J lost 4, with 17 bases in between. The CDR3 is made up of 14 amino acids. The V gene's germline CDR1 is SQVTM and CDR2 ANQGSEA.

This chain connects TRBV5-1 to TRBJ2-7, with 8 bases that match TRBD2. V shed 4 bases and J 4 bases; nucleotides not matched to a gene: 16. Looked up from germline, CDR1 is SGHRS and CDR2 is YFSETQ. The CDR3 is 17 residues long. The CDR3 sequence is CASSREGGTTVPYEQYF. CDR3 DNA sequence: TGCGCCAGCAGCCGGGAGGGGGGCACCACAGTGCCTTACGAGCAGTACTTC.

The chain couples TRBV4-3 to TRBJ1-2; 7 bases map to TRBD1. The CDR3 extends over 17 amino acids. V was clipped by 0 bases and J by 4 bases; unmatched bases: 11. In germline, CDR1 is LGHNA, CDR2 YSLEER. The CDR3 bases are TGCGCCAGCAGCCAAGATTTGAAGACAGGGCCCGTCTATGGCTACACCTTC. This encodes CASSQDLKTGPVYGYTF.

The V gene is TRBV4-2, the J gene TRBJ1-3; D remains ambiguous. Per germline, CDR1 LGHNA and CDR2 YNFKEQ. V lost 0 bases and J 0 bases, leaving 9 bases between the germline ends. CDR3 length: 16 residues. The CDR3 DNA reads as TGTGCCAGCAGCCAAGAGAGGTTACGCTCTGGAAACACCATATATTTT. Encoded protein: CASSQERLRSGNTIYF.

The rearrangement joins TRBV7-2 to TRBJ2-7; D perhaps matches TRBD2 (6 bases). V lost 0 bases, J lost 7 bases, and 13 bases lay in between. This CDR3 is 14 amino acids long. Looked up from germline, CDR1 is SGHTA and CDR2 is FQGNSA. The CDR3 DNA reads TGTGCCAGCAGCTTAGCGCAAGGAGGGTTTGAGCAGTACTTC. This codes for CASSLAQGGFEQYF.

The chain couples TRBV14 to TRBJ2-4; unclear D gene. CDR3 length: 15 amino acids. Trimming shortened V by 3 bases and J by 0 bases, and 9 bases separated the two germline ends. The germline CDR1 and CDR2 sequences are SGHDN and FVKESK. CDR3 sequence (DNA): TGTGCCAGCAGCCAGCGGAGTCTAGCCAAAAACATTCAGTACTTC. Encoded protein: CASSQRSLAKNIQYF.

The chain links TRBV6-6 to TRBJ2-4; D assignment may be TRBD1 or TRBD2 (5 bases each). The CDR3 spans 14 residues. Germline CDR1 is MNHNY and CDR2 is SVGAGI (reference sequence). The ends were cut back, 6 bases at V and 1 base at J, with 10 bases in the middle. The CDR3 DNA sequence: TGTGCCAGCAGCCGTTGGGGGGCCAAAAACATTCAGTACTTC. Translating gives CASSRWGAKNIQYF.

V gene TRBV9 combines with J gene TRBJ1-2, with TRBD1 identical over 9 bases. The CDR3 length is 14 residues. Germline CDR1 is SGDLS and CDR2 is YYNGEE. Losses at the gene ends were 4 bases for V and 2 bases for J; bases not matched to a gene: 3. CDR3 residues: CASSTGGANYGYTF. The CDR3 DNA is TGTGCCAGCAGCACAGGGGGCGCGAACTATGGCTACACCTTC.

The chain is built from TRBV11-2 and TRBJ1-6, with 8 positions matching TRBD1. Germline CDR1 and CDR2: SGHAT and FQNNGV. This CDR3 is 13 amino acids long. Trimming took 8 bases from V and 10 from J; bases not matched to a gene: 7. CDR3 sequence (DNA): TGTGCCAGCGACGACAGGGGTGGATCACCCCTCCACTTT. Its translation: CASDDRGGSPLHF.

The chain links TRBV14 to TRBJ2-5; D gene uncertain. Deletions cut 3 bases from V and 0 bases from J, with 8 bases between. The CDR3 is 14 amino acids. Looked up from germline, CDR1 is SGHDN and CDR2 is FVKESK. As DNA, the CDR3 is TGTGCCAGCAGCCATTATACTAACCAAGAGACCCAGTACTTC. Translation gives CASSHYTNQETQYF.

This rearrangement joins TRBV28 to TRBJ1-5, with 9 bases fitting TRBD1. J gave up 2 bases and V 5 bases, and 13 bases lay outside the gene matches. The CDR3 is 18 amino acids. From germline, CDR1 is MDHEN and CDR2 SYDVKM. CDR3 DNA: TGTGCCAGCAGTCTGTCGGGACAGGGATTATTCGGCAATCAGCCCCAGCATTTT. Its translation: CASSLSGQGLFGNQPQHF. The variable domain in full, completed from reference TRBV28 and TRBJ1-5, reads DVKVTQSSRYLVKRTGEKVFLECVQDMDHENMFWYRQDPGLGLRLIYFSYDVKMKEKGDIPEGYSVSREKKERFSLILESASTNQTSMYLCASSLSGQGLFGNQPQHFGDGTRLSIL.

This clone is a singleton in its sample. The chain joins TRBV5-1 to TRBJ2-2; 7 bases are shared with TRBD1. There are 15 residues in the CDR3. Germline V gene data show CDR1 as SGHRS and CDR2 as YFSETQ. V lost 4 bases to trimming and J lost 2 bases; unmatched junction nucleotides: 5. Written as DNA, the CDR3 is TGCGCCAGCAGCACTAGGGACAGCAACACCGGGGAGCTGTTTTTT. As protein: CASSTRDSNTGELFF.

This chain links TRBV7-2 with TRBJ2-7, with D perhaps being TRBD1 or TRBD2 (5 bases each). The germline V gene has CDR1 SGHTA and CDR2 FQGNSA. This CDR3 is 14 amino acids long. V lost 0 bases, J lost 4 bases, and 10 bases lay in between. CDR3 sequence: CASSLAGPQYEQYF. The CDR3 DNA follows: TGTGCCAGCAGCTTAGCGGGACCTCAGTACGAGCAGTACTTC.

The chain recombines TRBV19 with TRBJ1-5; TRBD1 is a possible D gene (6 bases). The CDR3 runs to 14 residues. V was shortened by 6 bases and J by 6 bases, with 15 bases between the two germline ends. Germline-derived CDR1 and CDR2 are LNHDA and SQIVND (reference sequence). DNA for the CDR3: TGTGCCAGTAGCATTGGGCAGGGGATTCAGCCCCAGCATTTT. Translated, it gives CASSIGQGIQPQHF.

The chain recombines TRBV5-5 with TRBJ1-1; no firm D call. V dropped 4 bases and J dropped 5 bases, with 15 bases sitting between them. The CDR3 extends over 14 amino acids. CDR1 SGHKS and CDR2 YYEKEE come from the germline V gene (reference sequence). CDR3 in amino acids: CASSRKEVFTEAFF. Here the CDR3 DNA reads TGTGCCAGCAGCCGAAAAGAAGTTTTTACTGAAGCTTTCTTT.

The CDR3 nucleotides are TGTGCCTGGGGAAGGAATCCCGAAACCACAGATACGCAGTATTTT. Translating gives CAWGRNPETTDTQYF. The chain is built from TRBV30 and TRBJ2-3, with no clear D. CDR1 is GTSNPN and CDR2 is SVGIG in the germline V gene (reference sequence). V was clipped by 5 bases and J by 2 bases, with 17 bases between them. The CDR3 is 15 amino acids.

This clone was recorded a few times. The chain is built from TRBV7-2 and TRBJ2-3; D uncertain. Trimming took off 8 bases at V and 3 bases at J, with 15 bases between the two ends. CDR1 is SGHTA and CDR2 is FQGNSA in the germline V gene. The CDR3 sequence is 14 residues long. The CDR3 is CASHKRALTDTQYF. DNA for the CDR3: TGTGCCAGCCACAAACGAGCCTTAACAGATACGCAGTATTTT.

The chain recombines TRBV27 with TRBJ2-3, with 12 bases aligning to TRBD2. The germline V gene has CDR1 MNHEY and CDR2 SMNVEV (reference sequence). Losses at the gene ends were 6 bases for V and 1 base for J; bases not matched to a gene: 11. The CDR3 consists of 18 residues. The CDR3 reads CASSRRTSGITRTDTQYF. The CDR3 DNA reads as TGTGCCAGCAGCCGTCGGACTAGCGGGATAACTCGCACAGATACGCAGTATTTT.

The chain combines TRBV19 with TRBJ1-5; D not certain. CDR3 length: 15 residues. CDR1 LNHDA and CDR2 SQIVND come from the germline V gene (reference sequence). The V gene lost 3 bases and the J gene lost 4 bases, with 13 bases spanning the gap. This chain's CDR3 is CASSIVSDPNQPQHF. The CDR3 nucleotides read TGTGCCAGTAGTATCGTGAGTGATCCTAATCAGCCCCAGCATTTT.

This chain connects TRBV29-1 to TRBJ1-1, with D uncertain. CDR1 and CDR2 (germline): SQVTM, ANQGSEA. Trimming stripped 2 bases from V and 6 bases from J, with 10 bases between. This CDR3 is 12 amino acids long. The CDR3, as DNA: TGCAGCGTTGAAACGGGGTGGGCTGAAGCTTTCTTT. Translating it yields CSVETGWAEAFF. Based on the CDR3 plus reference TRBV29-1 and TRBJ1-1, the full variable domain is SAVISQKPSRDICQRGTSLTIQCQVDSQVTMMFWYRQQPGQSLTLIATANQGSEATYESGFVIDKFPISRPNLTFSTLTVSNMSPEDSSIYLCSVETGWAEAFFGQGTRLTVV.

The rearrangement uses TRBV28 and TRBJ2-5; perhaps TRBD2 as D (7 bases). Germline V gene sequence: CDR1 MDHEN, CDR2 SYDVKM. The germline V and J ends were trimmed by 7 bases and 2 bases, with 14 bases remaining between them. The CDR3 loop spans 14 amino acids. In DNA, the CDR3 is TGTGCCAGCAATGTCGGGGGGCGTCAAGAGACCCAGTACTTC. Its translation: CASNVGGRQETQYF.

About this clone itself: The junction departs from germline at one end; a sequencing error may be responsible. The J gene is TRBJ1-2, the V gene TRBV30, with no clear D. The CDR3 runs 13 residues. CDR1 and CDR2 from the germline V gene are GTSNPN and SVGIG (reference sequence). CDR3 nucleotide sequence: TGTGCCTGGAGTGCTCTTCCGGGCACCCCTGTACCCTTC. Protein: CAWSALPGTPVPF.

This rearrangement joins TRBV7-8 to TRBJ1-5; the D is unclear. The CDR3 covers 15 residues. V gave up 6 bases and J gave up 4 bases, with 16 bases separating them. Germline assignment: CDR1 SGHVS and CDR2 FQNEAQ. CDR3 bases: TGTGCCAGCAGTCTCCGGGCCCTCCCAAATCAGCCCCAGCATTTT. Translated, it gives CASSLRALPNQPQHF.

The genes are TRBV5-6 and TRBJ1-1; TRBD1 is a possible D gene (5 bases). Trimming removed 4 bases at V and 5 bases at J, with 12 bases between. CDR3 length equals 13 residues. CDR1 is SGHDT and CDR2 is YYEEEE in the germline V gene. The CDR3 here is CASSPRVRTEAFF. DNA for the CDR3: TGTGCCAGCAGCCCCAGGGTTCGTACTGAAGCTTTCTTT.

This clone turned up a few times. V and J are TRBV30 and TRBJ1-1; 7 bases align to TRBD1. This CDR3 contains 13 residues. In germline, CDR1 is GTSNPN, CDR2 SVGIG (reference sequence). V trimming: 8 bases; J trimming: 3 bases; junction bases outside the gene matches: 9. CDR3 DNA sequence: TGTGCCCTGTTGGACAGGTCCCACACTGAAGCTTTCTTT. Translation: CALLDRSHTEAFF. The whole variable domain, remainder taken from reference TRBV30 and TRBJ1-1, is SQTIHQWPATLVQPVGSPLSLECTVEGTSNPNLYWYRQAAGRGLQLLFYSVGIGQISSEVPQNLSASRPQDRQFILSSKKLLLSDSGFYLCALLDRSHTEAFFGQGTRLTVV.

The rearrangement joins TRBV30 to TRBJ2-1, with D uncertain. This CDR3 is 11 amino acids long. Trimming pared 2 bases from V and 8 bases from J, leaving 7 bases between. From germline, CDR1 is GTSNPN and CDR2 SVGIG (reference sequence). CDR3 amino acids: CAWSRSDEQFF. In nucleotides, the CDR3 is TGTGCCTGGAGTAGGTCTGATGAGCAGTTCTTC.

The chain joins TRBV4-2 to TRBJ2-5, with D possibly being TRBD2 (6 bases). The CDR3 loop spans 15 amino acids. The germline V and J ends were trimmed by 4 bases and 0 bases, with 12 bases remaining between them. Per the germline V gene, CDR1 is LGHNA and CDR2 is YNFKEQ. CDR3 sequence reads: CASSLLERDQETQYF. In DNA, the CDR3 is TGTGCCAGCAGCCTTTTGGAGCGGGACCAAGAGACCCAGTACTTC.

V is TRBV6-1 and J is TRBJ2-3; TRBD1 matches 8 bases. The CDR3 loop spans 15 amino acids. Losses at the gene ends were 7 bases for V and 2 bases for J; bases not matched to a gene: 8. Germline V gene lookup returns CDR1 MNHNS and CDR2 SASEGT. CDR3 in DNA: TGTGCCAGCACCCTTGCGGACAGGGTCACAGATACGCAGTATTTT. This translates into CASTLADRVTDTQYF.

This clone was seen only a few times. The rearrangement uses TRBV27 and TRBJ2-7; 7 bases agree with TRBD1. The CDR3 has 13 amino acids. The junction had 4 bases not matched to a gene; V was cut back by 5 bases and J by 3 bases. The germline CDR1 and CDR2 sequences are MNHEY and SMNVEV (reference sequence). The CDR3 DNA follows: TGTGCCAGCAGTCTTCCAGGGGGCTACGAGCAGTACTTC. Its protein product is CASSLPGGYEQYF.

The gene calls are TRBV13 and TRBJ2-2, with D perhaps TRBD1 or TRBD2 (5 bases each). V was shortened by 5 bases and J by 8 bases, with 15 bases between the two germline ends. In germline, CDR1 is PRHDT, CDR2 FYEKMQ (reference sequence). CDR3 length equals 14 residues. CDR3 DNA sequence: TGTGCCAGCAGCCCTCGGGACCGAGGGGGGGAGCTGTTTTTT. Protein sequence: CASSPRDRGGELFF.

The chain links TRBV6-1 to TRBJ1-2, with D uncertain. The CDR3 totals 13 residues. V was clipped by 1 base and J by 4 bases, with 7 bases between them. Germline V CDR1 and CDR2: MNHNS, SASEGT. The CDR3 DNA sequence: TGTGCCAGCAGTGAAGGCCAGATCTATGGCTACACCTTC. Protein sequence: CASSEGQIYGYTF.

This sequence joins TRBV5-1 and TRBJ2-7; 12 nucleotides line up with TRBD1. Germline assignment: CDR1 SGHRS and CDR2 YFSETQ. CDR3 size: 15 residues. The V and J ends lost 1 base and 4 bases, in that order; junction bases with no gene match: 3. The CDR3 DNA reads TGCGCCAGCAGCTTGTCGGGACAGGGGGCTTACGAGCAGTACTTC. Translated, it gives CASSLSGQGAYEQYF.